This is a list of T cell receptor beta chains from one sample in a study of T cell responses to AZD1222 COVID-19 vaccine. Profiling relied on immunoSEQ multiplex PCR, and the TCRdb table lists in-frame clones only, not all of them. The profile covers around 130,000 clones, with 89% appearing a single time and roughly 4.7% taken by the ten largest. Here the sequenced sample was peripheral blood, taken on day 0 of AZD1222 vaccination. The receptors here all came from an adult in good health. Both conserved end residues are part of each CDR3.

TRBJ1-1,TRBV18,CASSPEQGEAFF
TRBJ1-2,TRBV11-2,CASSLGRGRGTYGYTF
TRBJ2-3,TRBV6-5,CASSQGAIDTQYF
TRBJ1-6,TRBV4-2,CASSQGESSPLHF
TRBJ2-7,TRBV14,CASSQLAPGEQYF
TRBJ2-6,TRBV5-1,CASSLGATPGANVLTF
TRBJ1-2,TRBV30,CAWSRTLEGNYGYTF
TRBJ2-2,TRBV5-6,CASSPGLAGSGTGELFF
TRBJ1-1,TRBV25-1,CASSDYRVNTEAFF
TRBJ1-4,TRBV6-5,CASSSTNHNEKLFF
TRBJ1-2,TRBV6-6,CASSYSVRSGYTF
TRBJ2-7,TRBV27,CASSLSIGSDYEQYF
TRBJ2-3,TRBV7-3,CASSSLEKDTQYF
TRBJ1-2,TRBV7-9,CASSLGTYYGYTF
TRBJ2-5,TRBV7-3,CASSRTSGSQETQYF
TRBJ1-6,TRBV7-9,CASSRRGSQSSYNSPLHF
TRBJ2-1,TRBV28,CASSLDSAYNEQFF
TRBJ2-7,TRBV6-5,CATQPDPRYEQYF
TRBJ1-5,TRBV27,CASSLSDGYNQPQHF
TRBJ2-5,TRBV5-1,CASSSAGDTQETQYF
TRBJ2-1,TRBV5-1,CASSLTGYNEQFF
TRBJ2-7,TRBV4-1,CASSQGTYRYEQYF
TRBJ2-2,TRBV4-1,CASSQPTGTLNTGELFF
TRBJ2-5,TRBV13,CASRIAGSETQYF
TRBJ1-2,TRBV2,CASSPPGSRFGYTF
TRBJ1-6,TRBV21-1,CASSKEDRGTNNSPLHF
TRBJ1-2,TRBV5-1,CASSPETGIYGYTF
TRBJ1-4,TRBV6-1,CASSEDRRKEKLFF
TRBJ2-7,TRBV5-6,CASSPGTTFYEQYF
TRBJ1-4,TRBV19,CASSIGSRFYQTNEKLFF
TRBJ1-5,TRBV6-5,CASSYSTGGGQPQHF
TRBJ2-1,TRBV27,CASSLGLGYNEQFF
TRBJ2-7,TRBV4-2,CASGDRSEQYF
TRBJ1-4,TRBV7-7,CASSLGGLNEKLFF
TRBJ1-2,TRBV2,CASSAKTSGYGYTF
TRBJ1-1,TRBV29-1,CSAAPRGGPEAFF
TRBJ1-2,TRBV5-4,CASSGRQELYGYTF
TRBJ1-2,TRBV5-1,CASSSQSPGAGYTF
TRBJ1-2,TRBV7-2,CASSLVHLSSLRGYGYTF
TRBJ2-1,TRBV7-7,CASSLEGGVTYNEQFF
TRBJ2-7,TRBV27,CASSPGQTTYEQYF
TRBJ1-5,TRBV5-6,CASSLLGAYSNQPQHF
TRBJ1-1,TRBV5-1,CASSFRESYTEAFF
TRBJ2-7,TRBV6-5,CASSYWGLAESYEQYF
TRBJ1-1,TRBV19,CASSTQRDTEAFF
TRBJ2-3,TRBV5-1,CASSRTGEESTDTQYF
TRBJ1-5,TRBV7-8,CASSLNTGFQGNQPQHF
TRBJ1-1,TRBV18,CASSPQGQNTEAFF
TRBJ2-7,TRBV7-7,CASSPGLPYEQYF
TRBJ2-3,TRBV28,CASRLSFRDMRTDTQYF
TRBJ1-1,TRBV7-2,CASSSGGGSTEAFF
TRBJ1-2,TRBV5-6,CASSLDVPYGYTF
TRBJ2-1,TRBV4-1,CASSQGPRGVNEQFF
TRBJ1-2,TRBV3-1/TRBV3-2,CASSLRRGHGYTF
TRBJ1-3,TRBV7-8,CASSREAAAGNTIYF